A single sample gave rise to the 17 T cell receptor beta chains below, sequenced in a study of shared clonotypes between healthy human individuals. Measured with immunoSEQ multiplex PCR; TCRdb has only the in-frame clones, and not every one. Seen here are under 1,100,000 clones, roughly 80% observed once, and the top ten hold approximately 1.5%. Sequencing was carried out using memory CD4+ T cells sorted from blood. This sample's subset: CD45RA-negative fraction. The receptors shown here come from a young man in good health.

This clone was seen only a few times. The rearrangement uses TRBV10-1 and TRBJ2-1; 13 bases align to TRBD2. The CDR3 sequence is 12 residues long. Germline V gene sequence: CDR1 WNHNN, CDR2 SYGVQD (reference sequence). Unmatched junction bases numbered 3, after V lost 4 bases and J lost 15 bases. In DNA form, the CDR3 reads TGCGCCAGCAGTGGGACTAGCGGGAGCATGTTCTTC. This codes for CASSGTSGSMFF.

Comments on this clone: Other DNA sequences from this sample encode an identical CDR3 as well. The genes are TRBV11-2 and TRBJ2-7, with D possibly matching TRBD2 (6 bases). The CDR3 totals 14 residues. The V gene lost 1 base and the J gene lost 2 bases, with 9 bases spanning the gap. Germline V CDR1 and CDR2: SGHAT, FQNNGV. The CDR3 DNA reads TGTGCCAGCAGCTTAGTCCGGGGGACCTACGAGCAGTACTTC. Translating it yields CASSLVRGTYEQYF.

The J gene is TRBJ2-3, the V gene TRBV5-1, with TRBD2 matching over 9 bases. V trimming: 7 bases; J trimming: 2 bases; junction bases outside the gene matches: 5. This CDR3 contains 14 residues. The germline V gene encodes CDR1 SGHRS and CDR2 YFSETQ. CDR3: CASAIAGDTDTQYF. The CDR3, as DNA: TGCGCCAGCGCGATAGCGGGGGACACAGATACGCAGTATTTT.

V and J are TRBV2 and TRBJ1-4; D is possibly TRBD1 (6 bases). V was trimmed by 9 bases and J by 8 bases, leaving 13 bases between them. The CDR3 totals 12 residues. Germline loops: CDR1 SNHLY, CDR2 FYNNEI. Here the CDR3 reads CARWGPEEKLFF. The CDR3 DNA reads TGTGCCAGATGGGGGCCTGAAGAAAAACTGTTTTTT.

The chain has TRBV10-2 and TRBJ1-6; D not resolved. The CDR3 loop spans 14 amino acids. Trimming took 3 bases from V and 8 from J, leaving 11 bases between them. Germline V gene sequence: CDR1 WSHSY, CDR2 SAAADI. In DNA, the CDR3 is TGCGCCAGCAGTGATTCCGCACTGCATTCACCCCTCCACTTT. It yields the protein CASSDSALHSPLHF.

This clone was observed once. The J gene is TRBJ1-6, the V gene TRBV5-1; D not certain. Trimming took 1 base from V and 6 from J, leaving 14 bases between them. Germline V gene data show CDR1 as SGHRS and CDR2 as YFSETQ. The CDR3 totals 16 residues. For the CDR3, the DNA is TGCGCCAGCAGCTTGTTCGGGGAGGAGATTAATTCACCCCTCCACTTT. It translates to CASSLFGEEINSPLHF.

The V and J genes are TRBV27 and TRBJ2-2; 8 bases are shared with TRBD1. J was trimmed by 2 bases and V by 3 bases; bases with no gene match: 2. Germline CDR1 and CDR2: MNHEY and SMNVEV (reference sequence). CDR3 length equals 15 residues. This CDR3 is CASSFGQGNTGELFF. The CDR3 DNA follows: TGTGCCAGCAGTTTCGGACAGGGTAACACCGGGGAGCTGTTTTTT.

About this clone: One base away lies a much larger clone, so this may be a sequencing read error. In the same sample, other DNA sequences code for this CDR3. V gene TRBV5-1 combines with J gene TRBJ2-3; D uncertain. V shed 0 bases and J shed 3 bases, with 5 bases lying between them. The CDR3 length is 13 residues. Germline assignment: CDR1 SGHRS and CDR2 YFSETQ. The chain's CDR3 is CASSLDGTDTQYF. CDR3 DNA sequence: TGCGCCAGCAGCTTGGACGGGACAGATACGCAGTATTTT.

This clone was recorded a few times. The V gene is TRBV9, the J gene TRBJ2-2; 13 bases match TRBD2. With V trimmed by 5 bases and J by 1 base, 11 bases remained unmatched. CDR3 size: 19 residues. Germline CDR1 reads SGDLS; CDR2 reads YYNGEE. The CDR3 is CASSDGLAGASWNTGELFF. In DNA form, the CDR3 reads TGTGCCAGCAGTGATGGACTAGCGGGGGCCTCGTGGAACACCGGGGAGCTGTTTTTT.

The J gene is TRBJ2-3, the V gene TRBV5-1; D not certain. CDR1 and CDR2 from the germline V gene are SGHRS and YFSETQ. The CDR3 consists of 15 residues. The ends were cut back, 2 bases at V and 3 bases at J, with 13 bases in the middle. CDR3 nucleotide sequence: TGCGCCAGCAGCTTACAGAGCCTGAAAACAGATACGCAGTATTTT. Encoded protein: CASSLQSLKTDTQYF.

About this clone itself: The same CDR3 can be traced to other DNA sequences in this sample. The J gene is TRBJ1-3, the V gene TRBV18; D uncertain. Looked up from germline, CDR1 is KGHSH and CDR2 is LQKENI. Trimming stripped 3 bases from V and 0 bases from J, with 3 bases between. The CDR3 has 13 residues. DNA for the CDR3: TGTGCCAGCTCACCTTCCTCTGGAAACACCATATATTTT. Its protein product is CASSPSSGNTIYF.

This clone occurred once. The chain has TRBV6-5 and TRBJ2-1; D gene uncertain. V lost 0 bases and J lost 6, with 12 bases in between. CDR3 length: 15 amino acids. Germline V CDR1 and CDR2: MNHEY, SVGAGI. The CDR3 DNA reads as TGTGCCAGCAGTTACTCAAGGTTCTATGGCAATGAGCAGTTCTTC. This gives the protein CASSYSRFYGNEQFF.

The chain carries TRBV27 and TRBJ1-6; D not resolved. Trimming cost V 3 bases and J 6 bases, with 3 bases left between them. Per germline, CDR1 MNHEY and CDR2 SMNVEV (reference sequence). The CDR3 contains 12 residues. The CDR3: CASSLTNSPLHF. The CDR3 region has the DNA TGTGCCAGCAGTTTGACTAATTCACCCCTCCACTTT.

The chain is built from TRBV2 and TRBJ2-3, with TRBD2 identical over 10 bases. This CDR3 contains 14 residues. Germline values: CDR1 SNHLY, CDR2 FYNNEI. The ends lost 3 bases at V and 5 bases at J; junction bases unmatched: 2. DNA for the CDR3: TGTGCCAGCAGTGATAAGCGGGGGGGAGATACGCAGTATTTT. This gives the protein CASSDKRGGDTQYF. Together with reference TRBV2 and TRBJ2-3, the CDR3 gives the full variable domain: EPEVTQTPSHQVTQMGQEVILRCVPISNHLYFYWYRQILGQKVEFLVSFYNNEISEKSEIFDDQFSVERPDGSNFTLKIRSTKLEDSAMYFCASSDKRGGDTQYFGPGTRLTVL.

V and J are TRBV6-6 and TRBJ1-3; TRBD1 might be the D (6 bases). V was pared by 2 bases and J by 4 bases, with 12 bases between. Germline V gene sequence: CDR1 MNHNY, CDR2 SVGAGI (reference sequence). There are 15 residues in the CDR3. For the CDR3, the DNA is TGTGCCAGCAGTTACACAGGGACGTCAGGAAACACCATATATTTT. Its protein product is CASSYTGTSGNTIYF.

This clone was counted only a few times. This sample includes further DNA sequences coding for the same CDR3. The chain is built from TRBV5-1 and TRBJ2-3; tentative D call: TRBD2 (7 bases). The CDR3 consists of 16 residues. V lost 0 bases, J lost 0 bases, and 11 bases lay in between. The V gene's germline CDR1 is SGHRS and CDR2 YFSETQ. Written as DNA, the CDR3 is TGCGCCAGCAGCTTGGCGGCGGGGGCTAGCACAGATACGCAGTATTTT. Translation gives CASSLAAGASTDTQYF.

In its sample, this clone was seen many times. The V call is TRBV27, the J call TRBJ1-6; a possible D gene is TRBD1 (6 bases). Trimming shortened V by 8 bases and J by 2 bases, and 13 bases separated the two germline ends. Germline loops: CDR1 MNHEY, CDR2 SMNVEV (reference sequence). The CDR3 is made up of 15 amino acids. CDR3 in amino acids: CASASGAAYNSPLHF. The CDR3, as DNA: TGTGCCAGCGCCTCAGGGGCGGCCTATAATTCACCCCTCCACTTT.